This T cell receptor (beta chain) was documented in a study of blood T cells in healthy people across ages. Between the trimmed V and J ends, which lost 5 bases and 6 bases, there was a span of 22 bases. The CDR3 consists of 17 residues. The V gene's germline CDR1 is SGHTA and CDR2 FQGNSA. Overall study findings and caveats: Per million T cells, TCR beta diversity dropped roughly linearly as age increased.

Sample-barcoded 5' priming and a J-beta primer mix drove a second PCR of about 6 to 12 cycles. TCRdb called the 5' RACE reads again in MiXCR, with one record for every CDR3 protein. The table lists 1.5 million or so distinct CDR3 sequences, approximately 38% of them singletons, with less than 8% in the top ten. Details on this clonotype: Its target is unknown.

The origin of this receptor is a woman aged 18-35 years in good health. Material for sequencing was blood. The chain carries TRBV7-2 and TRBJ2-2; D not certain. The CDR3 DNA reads TGTGCCAGCAGCGCTTCGTGGGGTCTTACGCTAGCCGGGGAGCTGTTTTTT. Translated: CASSASWGLTLAGELFF.